The sequence of this T cell receptor (beta chain) was determined in a study of beta chain features in type 1 diabetes. Study outcomes and limitations: The study found moderately but significantly shorter TCRB CDR3s in all four CD4+ subsets of Type 1 diabetes patients.

The investigators reverse transcribed all of the isolated RNA, so they sequenced expressed TCRB transcripts. A few million reads were obtained on average from naive, central memory and regulatory T cell samples. The protocol was immunoSEQ multiplex PCR, while the TCRdb copy is restricted to in-frame clones and leaves out a portion. The table records over 300,000 clones, around 8% of them present only once. The germline V gene has CDR1 KGHSH and CDR2 LQKENI. This CDR3 contains 14 residues. V was pared by 6 bases and J by 1 base, with 12 bases between. This clone was seen only a few times. Its antigen remains unidentified.

Sequenced material: central memory CD4+ T cells from blood. The genes are TRBV18 and TRBJ1-1; TRBD1 might be the D (5 bases). This receptor was obtained from a woman aged 18-29 years in good health. Here the CDR3 DNA reads TGTGCCAGCTCTCCCGGGACTGCGAACACTGAAGCTTTCTTT. It is translated as CASSPGTANTEAFF.